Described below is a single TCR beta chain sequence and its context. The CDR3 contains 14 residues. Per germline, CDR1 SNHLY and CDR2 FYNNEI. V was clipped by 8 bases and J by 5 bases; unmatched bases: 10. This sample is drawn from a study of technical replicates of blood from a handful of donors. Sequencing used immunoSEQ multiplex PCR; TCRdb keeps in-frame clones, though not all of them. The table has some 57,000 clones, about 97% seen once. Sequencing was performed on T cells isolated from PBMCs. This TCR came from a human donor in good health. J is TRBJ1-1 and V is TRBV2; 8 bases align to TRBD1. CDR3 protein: CASVPAGGRTEAFF. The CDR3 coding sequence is TGTGCCAGCGTACCTGCAGGGGGCCGGACTGAAGCTTTCTTT.